What follows are 2 T cell receptor beta chains derived from one specimen sequenced in a study of radiotherapy plus CTLA-4 blockade in lung cancer. Assay: immunoSEQ multiplex PCR; the TCRdb copy retains only in-frame clones and omits some. The table has 45,000 to 60,000 clones, 82% seen once. The material sequenced was peripheral blood, taken from a patient treated with radiotherapy plus ipilimumab. These receptors originate from a human donor with non-small cell lung cancer who had stable disease on radiotherapy plus ipilimumab.

This clone appeared a single time. This chain joins TRBV28 and TRBJ1-4; possible D gene TRBD1, 6 bases. The V and J ends lost 4 bases and 0 bases respectively, with 9 bases between them. Germline V lookup: CDR1 MDHEN, CDR2 SYDVKM. This CDR3 has 15 amino acids. CDR3 sequence reads: CASSYDRTTNEKLFF. The CDR3 DNA reads as TGTGCCAGCAGTTACGACAGGACAACTAATGAAAAACTGTTTTTT.

The chain combines TRBV4-2 with TRBJ2-5; the match to TRBD2 covers 12 bases. The CDR3 has 16 amino acids. The germline CDR1 and CDR2 sequences are LGHNA and YNFKEQ. V lost 3 bases to trimming and J lost 5 bases; unmatched junction nucleotides: 7. The CDR3 coding sequence is TGTGCCAGCAGCCAGGCTAGCGGGGGGGAAAGGGAGACCCAGTACTTC. As protein: CASSQASGGERETQYF.